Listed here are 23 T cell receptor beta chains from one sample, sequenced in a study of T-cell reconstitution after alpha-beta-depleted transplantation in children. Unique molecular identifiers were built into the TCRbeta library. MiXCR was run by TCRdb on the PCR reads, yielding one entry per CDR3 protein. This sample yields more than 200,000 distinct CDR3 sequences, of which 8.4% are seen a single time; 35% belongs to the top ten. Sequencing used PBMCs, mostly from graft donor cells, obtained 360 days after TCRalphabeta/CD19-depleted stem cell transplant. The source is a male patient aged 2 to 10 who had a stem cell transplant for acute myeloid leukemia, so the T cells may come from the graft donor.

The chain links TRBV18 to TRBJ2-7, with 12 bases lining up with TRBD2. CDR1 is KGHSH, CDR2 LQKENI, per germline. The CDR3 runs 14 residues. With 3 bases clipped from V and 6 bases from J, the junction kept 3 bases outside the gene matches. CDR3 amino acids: CASSPGLAGSEQYV. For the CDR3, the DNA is TGTGCCAGCTCACCCGGACTAGCGGGATCCGAGCAGTACGTC.

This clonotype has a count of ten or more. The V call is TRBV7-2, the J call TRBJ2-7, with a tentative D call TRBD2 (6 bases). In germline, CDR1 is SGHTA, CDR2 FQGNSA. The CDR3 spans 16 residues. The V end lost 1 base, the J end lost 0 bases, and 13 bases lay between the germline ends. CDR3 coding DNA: TGTGCCAGCAGCTTAGTAGTAGCGGCCGACTCCTACGAGCAGTACTTC. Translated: CASSLVVAADSYEQYF.

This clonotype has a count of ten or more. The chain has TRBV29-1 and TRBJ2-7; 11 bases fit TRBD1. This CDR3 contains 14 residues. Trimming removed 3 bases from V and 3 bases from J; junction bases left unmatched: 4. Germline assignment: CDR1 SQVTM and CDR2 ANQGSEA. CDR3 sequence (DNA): TGCAGCGTTGAGAAGGGGACAGGGGGCTACGAGCAGTACTTC. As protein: CSVEKGTGGYEQYF.

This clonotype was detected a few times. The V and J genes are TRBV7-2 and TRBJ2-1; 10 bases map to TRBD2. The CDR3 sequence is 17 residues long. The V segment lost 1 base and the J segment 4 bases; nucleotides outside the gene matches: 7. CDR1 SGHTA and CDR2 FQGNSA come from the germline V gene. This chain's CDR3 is CASSLGRGSGGYNEQFF. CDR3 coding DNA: TGTGCCAGCAGCTTAGGGAGAGGTAGCGGGGGGTACAATGAGCAGTTCTTC.

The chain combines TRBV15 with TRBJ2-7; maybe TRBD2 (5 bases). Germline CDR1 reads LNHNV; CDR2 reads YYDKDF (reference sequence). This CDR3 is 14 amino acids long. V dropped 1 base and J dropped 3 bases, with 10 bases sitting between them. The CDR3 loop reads CATSRVSSFYEQYF. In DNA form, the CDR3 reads TGTGCCACCAGCAGAGTATCTAGCTTCTACGAGCAGTACTTC.

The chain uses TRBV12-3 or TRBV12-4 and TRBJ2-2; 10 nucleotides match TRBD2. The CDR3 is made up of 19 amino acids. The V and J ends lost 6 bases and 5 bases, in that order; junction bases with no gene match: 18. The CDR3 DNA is TGTGCCAGCAGCAGTTCGGGACTAGCGAGATTAGGGGGGACCGGGGAGCTGTTTTTT. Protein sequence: CASSSSGLARLGGTGELFF.

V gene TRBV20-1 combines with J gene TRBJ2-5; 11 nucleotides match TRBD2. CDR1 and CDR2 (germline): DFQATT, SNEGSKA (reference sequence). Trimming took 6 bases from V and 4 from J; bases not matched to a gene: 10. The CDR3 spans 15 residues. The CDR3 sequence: CSATEGLADAETQYF. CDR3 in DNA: TGCAGTGCCACGGAGGGACTAGCGGATGCAGAGACCCAGTACTTC.

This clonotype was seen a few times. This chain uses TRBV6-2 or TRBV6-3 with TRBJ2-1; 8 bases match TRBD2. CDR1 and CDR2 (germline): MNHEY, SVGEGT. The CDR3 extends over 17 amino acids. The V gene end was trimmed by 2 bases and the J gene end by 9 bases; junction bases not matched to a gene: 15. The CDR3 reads CASSYGSSGLRGIEQFF. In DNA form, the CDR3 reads TGTGCCAGCAGTTACGGGTCTAGCGGGCTTCGGGGCATTGAGCAGTTCTTC.

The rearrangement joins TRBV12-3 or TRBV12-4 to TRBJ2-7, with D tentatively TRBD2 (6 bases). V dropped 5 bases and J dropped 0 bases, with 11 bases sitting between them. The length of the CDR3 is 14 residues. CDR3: CASSRGGDSYEQYV. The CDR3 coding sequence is TGTGCCAGCAGTCGGGGAGGCGACTCCTACGAGCAGTACGTC.

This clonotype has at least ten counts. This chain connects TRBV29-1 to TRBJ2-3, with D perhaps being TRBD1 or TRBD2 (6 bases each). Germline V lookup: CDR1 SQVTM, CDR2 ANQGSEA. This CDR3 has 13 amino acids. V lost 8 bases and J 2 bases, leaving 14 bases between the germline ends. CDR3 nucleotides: TGCAGCTCCCGACGGGGGCTCACAGATACGCAGTATTTT. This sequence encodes CSSRRGLTDTQYF.

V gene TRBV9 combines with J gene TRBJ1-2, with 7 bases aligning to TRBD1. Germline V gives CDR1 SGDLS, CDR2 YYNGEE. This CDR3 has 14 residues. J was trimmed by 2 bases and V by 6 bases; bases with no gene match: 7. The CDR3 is CASTPTGWNYGYTF. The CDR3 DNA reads TGTGCCAGCACCCCGACAGGGTGGAACTATGGCTACACCTTC.

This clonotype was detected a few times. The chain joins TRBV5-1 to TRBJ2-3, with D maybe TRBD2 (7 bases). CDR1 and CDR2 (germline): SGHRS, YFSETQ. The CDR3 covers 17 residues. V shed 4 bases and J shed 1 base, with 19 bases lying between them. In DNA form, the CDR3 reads TGCGCCAGCAGCACCCGGGGGGCTGGGATGGGCACAGATACGCAGTATTTT. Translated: CASSTRGAGMGTDTQYF.

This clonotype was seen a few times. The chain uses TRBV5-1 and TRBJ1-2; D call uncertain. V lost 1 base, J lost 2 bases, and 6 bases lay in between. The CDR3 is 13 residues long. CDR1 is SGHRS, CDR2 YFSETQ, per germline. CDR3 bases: TGCGCCAGCAGCTTGATAGAGAACTATGGCTACACCTTC. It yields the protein CASSLIENYGYTF.

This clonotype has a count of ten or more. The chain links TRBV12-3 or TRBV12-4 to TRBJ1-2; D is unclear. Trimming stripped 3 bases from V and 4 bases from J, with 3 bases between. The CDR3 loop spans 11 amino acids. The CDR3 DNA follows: TGTGCCAGCAGTTTGAGCTATGGCTACACCTTC. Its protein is CASSLSYGYTF.

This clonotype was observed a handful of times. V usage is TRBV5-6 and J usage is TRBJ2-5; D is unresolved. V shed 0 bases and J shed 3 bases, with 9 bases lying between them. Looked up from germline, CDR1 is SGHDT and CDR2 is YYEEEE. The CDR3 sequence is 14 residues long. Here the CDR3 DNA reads TGTGCCAGCAGCTTGGATCAGCTTGAAGAGACCCAGTACTTC. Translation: CASSLDQLEETQYF.

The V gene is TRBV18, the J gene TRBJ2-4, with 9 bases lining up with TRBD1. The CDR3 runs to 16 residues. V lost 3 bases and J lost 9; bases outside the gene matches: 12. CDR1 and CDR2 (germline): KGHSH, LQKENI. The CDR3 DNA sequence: TGTGCCAGCTCACCCAACTTTGGGACAGGGTCAATCATTCAGTACTTC. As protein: CASSPNFGTGSIIQYF.

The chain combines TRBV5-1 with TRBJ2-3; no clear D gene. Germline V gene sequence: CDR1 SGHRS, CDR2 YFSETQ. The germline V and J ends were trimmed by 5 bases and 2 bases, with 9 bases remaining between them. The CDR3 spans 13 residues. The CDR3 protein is CASRGSDTDTQYF. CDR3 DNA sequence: TGCGCCAGCAGAGGGTCGGACACAGATACGCAGTATTTT.

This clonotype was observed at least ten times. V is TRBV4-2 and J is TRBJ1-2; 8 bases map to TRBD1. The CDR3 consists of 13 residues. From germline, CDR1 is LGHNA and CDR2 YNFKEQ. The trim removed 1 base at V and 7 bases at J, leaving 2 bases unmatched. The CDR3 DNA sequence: TGTGCCAGCAGCCAAGGACAGGGGTTTGGCTACACCTTC. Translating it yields CASSQGQGFGYTF.

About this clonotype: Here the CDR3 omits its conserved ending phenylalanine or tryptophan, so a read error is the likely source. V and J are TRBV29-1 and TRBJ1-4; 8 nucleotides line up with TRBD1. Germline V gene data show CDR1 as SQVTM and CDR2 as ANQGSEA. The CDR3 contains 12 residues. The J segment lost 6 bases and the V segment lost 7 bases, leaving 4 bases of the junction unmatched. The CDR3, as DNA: TGCAGCGCCGACAGGGGAGATGAAAAACTGTTTTCT. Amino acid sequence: CSADRGDEKLFS.

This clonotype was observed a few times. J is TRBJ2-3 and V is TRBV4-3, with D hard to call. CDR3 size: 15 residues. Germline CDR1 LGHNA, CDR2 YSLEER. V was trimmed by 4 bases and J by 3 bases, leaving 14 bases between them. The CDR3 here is CASSRTIGVTDTQYF. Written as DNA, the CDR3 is TGCGCCAGCAGCCGCACGATCGGAGTAACAGATACGCAGTATTTT.

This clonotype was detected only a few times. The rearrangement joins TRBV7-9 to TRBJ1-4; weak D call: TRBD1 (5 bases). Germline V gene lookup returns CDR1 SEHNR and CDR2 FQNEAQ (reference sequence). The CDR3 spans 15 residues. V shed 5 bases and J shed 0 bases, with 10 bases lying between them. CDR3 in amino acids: CASSKGRSTNEKLFF. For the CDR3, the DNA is TGTGCCAGCAGCAAGGGACGGTCAACTAATGAAAAACTGTTTTTT.

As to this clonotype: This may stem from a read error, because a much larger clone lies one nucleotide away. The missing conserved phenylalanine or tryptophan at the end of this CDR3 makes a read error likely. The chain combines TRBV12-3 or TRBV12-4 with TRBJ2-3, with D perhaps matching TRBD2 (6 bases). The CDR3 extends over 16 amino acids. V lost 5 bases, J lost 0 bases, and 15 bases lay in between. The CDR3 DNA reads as TGTGCCAGCAGTGACCGAGCGGGTTCTAGCACAGATACGCAGTATTAT. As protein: CASSDRAGSSTDTQYY.

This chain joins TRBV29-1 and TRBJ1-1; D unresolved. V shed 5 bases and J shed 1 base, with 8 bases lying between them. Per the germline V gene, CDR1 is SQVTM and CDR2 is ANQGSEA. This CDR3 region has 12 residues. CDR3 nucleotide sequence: TGCAGCGTTATGGACGGGAACACTGAAGCTTTCTTT. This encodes CSVMDGNTEAFF.